The clone carrying this T cell receptor beta chain occurred many times. Its antigen is currently unknown. TCRdb analysed the 5' RACE reads with MiXCR anew, one entry per CDR3 protein. The sample holds some 1,600,000 distinct CDR3 sequences, about 32% seen once. The CDR3 consists of 17 residues. The germline V gene encodes CDR1 MDHEN and CDR2 SYDVKM. After removal of 6 bases from V and 4 bases from J, the junction contained 14 bases not matched to a gene. These data originate in a study of identical twins. Findings of the study overall: Partial confounding of zero-insertion analyses by invariant MAIT and iNKT cells was possible. A cross-sectional statistical analysis, not follow-up of the same donors, supported the conclusions.

The chain combines TRBV28 with TRBJ2-3, with 9 bases fitting TRBD2. The sequenced sample was cord blood. This sequence originates from a newborn girl in good health. CDR3 amino acids: CASRLISGSLPADTQYF. The CDR3 nucleotides read TGTGCCAGCAGGCTCATTAGCGGGAGCCTCCCCGCAGATACGCAGTATTTT.